These T cell receptor beta chains were read from a single sample in a study of blood T cell repertoires in COVID-19. Assay: immunoSEQ multiplex PCR; the TCRdb copy retains only in-frame clones and omits some. The data contain about 120,000 clones, around four fifths of them singletons. Source material: peripheral blood. The receptors were gathered from a woman between 65 and 79 years old with acute or convalescent COVID-19. Each CDR3 is given without its conserved first and last residue. Fields, in order: D gene, V gene, CDR3 length, CDR3 protein. The D gene is left open where the match is weak.

D: TRBD2; V: TRBV9; length: 12; CDR3: ASSAASGKNEQY
D: NA; V: TRBV19; length: 11; CDR3: ASRRGPDTEAF
D: NA; V: TRBV3-1/TRBV3-2; length: 11; CDR3: ASSQRGGGEAF
D: NA; V: TRBV5-1; length: 14; CDR3: ASRLSPGLTSYEQY
D: NA; V: TRBV15; length: 15; CDR3: ATSRDSTGARGNTIY
D: NA; V: TRBV15; length: 10; CDR3: ATSRDEGEQY
D: NA; V: TRBV10-3; length: 13; CDR3: AISDRDSSADTQY
D: NA; V: TRBV11-2; length: 12; CDR3: ASSLVRGNTEAF
D: NA; V: TRBV4-1; length: 12; CDR3: ASSPREGGAEAF
D: NA; V: TRBV4-1; length: 11; CDR3: ASSLQGQTQAF
D: NA; V: TRBV7-2; length: 11; CDR3: ASSLYRGNTIY
D: NA; V: TRBV7-8; length: 10; CDR3: ASSFNRDTQY
D: NA; V: TRBV7-2; length: 13; CDR3: ASSFSGSANYGYT
D: TRBD2; V: TRBV11-2; length: 13; CDR3: ASSSLAENYNEQF
D: NA; V: TRBV7-9; length: 13; CDR3: ASSSYSVDTGELF
D: TRBD1; V: TRBV19; length: 13; CDR3: ASSVDRESGNTIY
D: TRBD1; V: TRBV30; length: 11; CDR3: AWGTGGAYEQY
D: TRBD2; V: TRBV5-5; length: 13; CDR3: ASSAGTSVTYEQY
D: TRBD1; V: TRBV5-1; length: 11; CDR3: ASSRAGGNEAF
D: TRBD2; V: TRBV5-1; length: 13; CDR3: ASSATSGSLDEQF
D: NA; V: TRBV4-1; length: 11; CDR3: ASSQDVQGTAF
D: NA; V: TRBV15; length: 12; CDR3: ATSSFKGRTEAF
D: TRBD1; V: TRBV5-4; length: 13; CDR3: ASSLGVRGHDEQF
D: TRBD2; V: TRBV6-2/TRBV6-3; length: 16; CDR3: ASSTSASSGGEEDTQY
D: NA; V: TRBV21-1; length: 12; CDR3: ASSNDCPDTEAF
D: NA; V: TRBV30; length: 11; CDR3: AWKAQRRGEQF
D: NA; V: TRBV28; length: 11; CDR3: ASGTQGLYEQY
D: NA; V: TRBV4-1; length: 13; CDR3: ASSQDNTGRYTQY
D: TRBD1; V: TRBV30; length: 15; CDR3: AWYRDRSLSGANVLT
D: TRBD2; V: TRBV15; length: 13; CDR3: ATSRLAGSYNEQF
D: NA; V: TRBV27; length: 12; CDR3: ASSPGGRAYGYT
D: TRBD1; V: TRBV11-2; length: 13; CDR3: ASSLRTGANYGYT
D: NA; V: TRBV5-6; length: 13; CDR3: ASSFGTLRSGELF
D: NA; V: TRBV14; length: 11; CDR3: ASSRSVNTEAF
D: TRBD1; V: TRBV18; length: 13; CDR3: ASSPPGQKSTEAF
D: NA; V: TRBV3-1/TRBV3-2; length: 11; CDR3: ASSRGPDQPQH
D: TRBD1; V: TRBV7-9; length: 13; CDR3: ASSLGTGMEEKLF
D: NA; V: TRBV2; length: 14; CDR3: ASSLTGVANTGELF
D: NA; V: TRBV5-4; length: 13; CDR3: ASSSGGFGPNTIY
D: TRBD1; V: TRBV19; length: 12; CDR3: ASSPTGGNQPQH
D: TRBD1; V: TRBV9; length: 12; CDR3: ASSGQGGNQPQH
D: NA; V: TRBV11-2; length: 10; CDR3: ASSQNQETQY
D: NA; V: TRBV6-2/TRBV6-3; length: 11; CDR3: ASSYYGPYEQY
D: TRBD1; V: TRBV19; length: 13; CDR3: ASSLQGGLNQPQH
D: TRBD1; V: TRBV7-2; length: 14; CDR3: ASRQGPGQGNYGYT
D: NA; V: TRBV14; length: 9; CDR3: ATGAYNEQF
D: NA; V: TRBV6-6; length: 13; CDR3: ASSYLGVSNQPQH
D: TRBD1; V: TRBV24-1; length: 12; CDR3: ATSDQTGGDGYT
D: TRBD1; V: TRBV5-6; length: 15; CDR3: ASSLGVRGFGNQPQH
D: NA; V: TRBV5-1; length: 11; CDR3: ASRQADLDTIY
D: NA; V: TRBV4-1; length: 10; CDR3: ASSQDLYEQY